Below are 11 T cell receptor beta chains sequenced from a single sample in a study of post-analysis software for immune sequencing data. General study results and limits: About five TRBV segments, including TRBV5-6, TRBV5-1 and TRBV20-1, were more frequent in patients than controls.

These TCRs' antigens remain unknown. Unique molecular identifiers tagged the TCR beta cDNA libraries. Each CDR3 protein gets one entry after TCRdb re-called the PCR reads with MiXCR. The sample includes fewer than 900,000 distinct CDR3 sequences, about 45% of them seen just once. The sequencing input was blood. All receptors derive from a girl between 5 and 17 years old with multiple sclerosis.

This chain uses TRBV29-1 with TRBJ2-1; 12 nucleotides line up with TRBD2. V was clipped by 3 bases and J by 1 base; unmatched bases: 13. CDR3 size: 19 residues. CDR1 SQVTM and CDR2 ANQGSEA come from the germline V gene. The CDR3 nucleotides read TGCAGCGTTGAGGACGGACTAGCGGGACGCGCAGGGTCCTACAATGAGCAGTTCTTC. It yields the protein CSVEDGLAGRAGSYNEQFF.

This chain links TRBV24-1 with TRBJ2-5; no clear D. V shed 3 bases and J shed 1 base, with 11 bases lying between them. The germline CDR1 and CDR2 sequences are KGHDR and SFDVKD. The CDR3 sequence is 15 residues long. The CDR3 DNA is TGTGCCACCAGTGATCTAGGGCTCGGCCAAGAGACCCAGTACTTC. Encoded protein: CATSDLGLGQETQYF.

The V gene is TRBV9, the J gene TRBJ1-5; D call uncertain. Germline CDR1 and CDR2: SGDLS and YYNGEE. The CDR3 loop spans 13 amino acids. Trimming stripped 2 bases from V and 1 base from J, with 4 bases between. DNA of the CDR3: TGTGCCAGCAGCGTGGGCAGCAATCAGCCCCAGCATTTT. As protein: CASSVGSNQPQHF. The whole variable domain, filled in from reference TRBV9 and TRBJ1-5, reads DSGVTQTPKHLITATGQRVTLRCSPRSGDLSVYWYQQSLDQGLQFLIQYYNGEERAKGNILERFSAQQFPDLHSELNLSSLELGDSALYFCASSVGSNQPQHFGDGTRLSIL.

The gene calls are TRBV5-5 and TRBJ2-7; D uncertain. The CDR3 totals 15 residues. CDR1 and CDR2 from the germline V gene are SGHKS and YYEKEE (reference sequence). The V gene lost 0 bases and the J gene lost 2 bases, with 12 bases spanning the gap. The CDR3, as DNA: TGTGCCAGCAGCTTGGGTCAGTCGAGTACCTACGAGCAGTACTTC. Translated: CASSLGQSSTYEQYF.

The V call is TRBV6-5, the J call TRBJ2-5, with D uncertain. Trimming removed 4 bases at V and 1 base at J, with 22 bases between. This CDR3 comprises 18 residues. CDR1 is MNHEY, CDR2 SVGAGI, per germline. This chain's CDR3 is CASSLRHRGGSSQETQYF. Here the CDR3 DNA reads TGTGCCAGCAGTTTGAGGCACCGAGGTGGCAGCTCCCAAGAGACCCAGTACTTC.

As for this clonotype: An end of the junction does not agree with germline; a read error may underlie this. CDR3 sequence reads: CASSLEGGGYEQYF. The CDR3 coding sequence is TGTGCCAGCAGTTTGGAGGGAGGAGGTTACGAGCAGTACTTC. This chain connects TRBV5-1 to TRBJ2-7, with D possibly TRBD2 on 6 matching bases. CDR1 and CDR2 (germline): SGHRS, YFSETQ. The CDR3 extends over 14 amino acids.

The chain is built from TRBV20-1 and TRBJ1-4; D uncertain. Between the trimmed V and J ends, which lost 0 bases and 5 bases, there was a span of 13 bases. There are 15 residues in the CDR3. Germline lookup yields CDR1 DFQATT and CDR2 SNEGSKA (reference sequence). The CDR3 protein is CSAREGARWNEKLFF. CDR3 nucleotide sequence: TGCAGTGCTAGAGAGGGCGCCCGATGGAATGAAAAACTGTTTTTT.

This clonotype was seen only a few times. The J gene is TRBJ2-3, the V gene TRBV7-9, with 8 bases matching TRBD2. The V gene end was trimmed by 11 bases and the J gene end by 2 bases; junction bases not matched to a gene: 12. The CDR3 has 15 amino acids. The germline V gene has CDR1 SEHNR and CDR2 FQNEAQ (reference sequence). Written as DNA, the CDR3 is TGTGCCGGAGCGGGAGAGATTCGAAACACAGATACGCAGTATTTT. Translation: CAGAGEIRNTDTQYF.

The chain links TRBV20-1 to TRBJ2-7; no firm D call. CDR1 and CDR2 from the germline V gene are DFQATT and SNEGSKA (reference sequence). CDR3 size: 13 residues. V was trimmed by 5 bases and J by 3 bases, leaving 14 bases between them. CDR3 DNA: TGCAGTGCTCTATGGACCGATTACTACGAGCAGTACTTC. Amino acids: CSALWTDYYEQYF.

The genes are TRBV10-3 and TRBJ1-2, with 7 bases fitting TRBD1. Germline CDR1 and CDR2: ENHRY and SYGVKD. After removal of 6 bases from V and 4 bases from J, the junction contained 8 bases not matched to a gene. This CDR3 comprises 14 residues. Here the CDR3 reads CAISPGTDPYGYTF. The CDR3 coding sequence is TGTGCCATCAGCCCCGGGACAGACCCCTATGGCTACACCTTC.

The J gene is TRBJ2-7, the V gene TRBV20-1; 9 bases fit TRBD1. This CDR3 spans 15 amino acids. The trim removed 5 bases at V and 4 bases at J, leaving 12 bases unmatched. Germline V gives CDR1 DFQATT, CDR2 SNEGSKA (reference sequence). CDR3 DNA: TGCAGTGCTTCAACCGGGACAGGGACTGGGTACGAGCAGTACTTC. It is translated as CSASTGTGTGYEQYF.